This T cell receptor (beta chain) is from a study of blood T cell repertoires in COVID-19 (dated by TCRdb to the early 2020s). Notes on the research overall: Samples from collaborators originated in the United States, Italy and Spain and spanned both the acute and convalescent phases of COVID-19. The prospective study material was composed of cDNA or gDNA derived from T cells, B-cell-depleted T cells, or PBMCs. The dataset comprised deeply sampled blood TCRbeta repertoires from subjects exposed to, actively infected with, or recovered from COVID-19. A freely available public database, intended as a resource for researchers studying the immune response to SARS-CoV-2, is where the repertoires were released. Samples were obtained from the ongoing ImmuneRACE study (first 160 participants) and from over a thousand subjects provided by 6 global collaborators. A de-identified subject ID, COVID-19 status, age in years and sex were almost always included in the sample metadata. Where available, HLA class I and class II types were obtained from metadata supplied by the sample provider rather than from assay-based typing. The paper's findings and limits, for the study overall: Clinical and demographic metadata were provided uncurated, with the amount varying by source and participant.

On this clone itself: This receptor's antigen is unknown. There are no base qualities to consult, and no much larger clone falls within one base.

The collaborating institutions used their own protocols to collect whole blood in K2EDTA tubes. For TCRbeta analysis, collaborators shipped samples in one of three forms: frozen whole blood, isolated PBMCs, or DNA extracted from either of those sample types. TCRbeta CDR3 regions were amplified from genomic DNA by means of the immunoSEQ Assay, a bias-controlled multiplex PCR. Processing in the source paper ran as follows. The number of nucleated cells in each sample was estimated by amplification of reference gene primers within the assay. To quantify the absolute abundance of each unique TCRbeta CDR3 rearrangement, sequence reads were collapsed and filtered. For each sample, productive Simpson clonality was calculated by taking the square root of Simpson's diversity index across productive rearrangements. TCRdb re-hosts the immuneACCESS table, in-frame sequences only. Its copies lack some clones; in the studies checked, an unresolved V gene accounts for under half of them, and the cause for the rest is not known. That table is the source of V, J and clone size, and D and trimming were worked out from the DNA. The sample table contains 110,000 or so clones; only one count was recorded for about four fifths of them. The ten most abundant clones make up approximately 9% of the sample.

From a lookup of the germline V gene, CDR1 and CDR2 are SGDLS and YYNGEE. CDR3 length: 15 amino acids, cysteine to phenylalanine. This entry keeps only the CDR3 DNA: 45 bases, framed from base 1. Compared with germline, V lacks 0 bases and J lacks 0 bases; bases without a gene match: 3. The source material was peripheral blood. The clonotype comes from a woman aged 70-85 years with acute or convalescent COVID-19. The chain joins TRBV9 to TRBJ2-7; 7 of the junction bases match TRBD2. CDR3 region: CASSVGEGLSYEQYF. The DNA sequence is given as TGTGCCAGCAGCGTAGGGGAGGGACTCTCCTACGAGCAGTACTTC.